The 22 T cell receptor beta chains presented below share a single source sample, sequenced in a study of blood T cell repertoires in COVID-19. Measured with immunoSEQ multiplex PCR; TCRdb has only the in-frame clones, and not every one. The sample lists 280,000 or so clones, around 89% seen once, with around 13% in the top ten. Sample: peripheral blood. The receptors come from a woman aged 55 to 70 with acute or convalescent COVID-19.

The chain recombines TRBV28 with TRBJ2-7; D is uncertain. This CDR3 has 12 residues. In germline, CDR1 is MDHEN, CDR2 SYDVKM. V shed 7 bases and J shed 5 bases, with 12 bases lying between them. CDR3 sequence reads: CASKETRDEQYF. In nucleotides, the CDR3 is TGTGCCAGCAAGGAGACTCGCGACGAGCAGTACTTC. The whole variable domain, remainder taken from reference TRBV28 and TRBJ2-7, is DVKVTQSSRYLVKRTGEKVFLECVQDMDHENMFWYRQDPGLGLRLIYFSYDVKMKEKGDIPEGYSVSREKKERFSLILESASTNQTSMYLCASKETRDEQYFGPGTRLTVT.

This chain uses TRBV5-1 with TRBJ2-6; 7 bases map to TRBD1. The CDR3 is 15 residues long. The V gene's germline CDR1 is SGHRS and CDR2 YFSETQ. The J segment lost 0 bases and the V segment lost 6 bases, leaving 3 bases of the junction unmatched. The chain's CDR3 is CASTRQGSGANVLTF. For the CDR3, the DNA is TGCGCCAGCACCAGACAGGGCTCTGGGGCCAACGTCCTGACTTTC.

This chain uses TRBV2 with TRBJ2-1; 7 nucleotides agree with TRBD1. Germline CDR1 reads SNHLY; CDR2 reads FYNNEI. The CDR3 has 15 residues. The junction had 12 bases not matched to a gene; V was cut back by 6 bases and J by 7 bases. CDR3 DNA: TGTGCCAGCAGCGCGGACAGGTTCCAAGTAAATGAGCAGTTCTTC. Translated: CASSADRFQVNEQFF.

The chain couples TRBV7-2 to TRBJ1-4; D may be TRBD1 (5 bases). Trimming took 5 bases from V and 11 from J, leaving 15 bases between them. The CDR3 consists of 13 residues. Germline CDR1 SGHTA, CDR2 FQGNSA. The CDR3 DNA reads as TGTGCCAGCAGCCCTCAGGGTTCAGTGAAACTGTTTTTT. Amino acid sequence: CASSPQGSVKLFF.

V and J are TRBV6-5 and TRBJ2-3; weak D call: TRBD1 (6 bases). Germline loops: CDR1 MNHEY, CDR2 SVGAGI. The length of the CDR3 is 14 residues. The V end lost 6 bases, the J end lost 0 bases, and 10 bases lay between the germline ends. The CDR3 here is CASRAGTSTDTQYF. In DNA form, the CDR3 reads TGTGCCAGCAGGGCCGGGACAAGCACAGATACGCAGTATTTT.

This clone was counted once. This chain uses TRBV15 with TRBJ2-1; D is uncertain. CDR1 LNHNV and CDR2 YYDKDF come from the germline V gene (reference sequence). Deletions cut 0 bases from V and 8 bases from J, with 14 bases between. CDR3 size: 15 residues. The CDR3 spells CATSRDPGEGDEQFF. The CDR3 nucleotides read TGTGCCACCAGCAGAGATCCCGGAGAAGGCGATGAGCAGTTCTTC. Full variable domain (missing parts from reference TRBV15 and TRBJ2-1): DAMVIQNPRYQVTQFGKPVTLSCSQTLNHNVMYWYQQKSSQAPKLLFHYYDKDFNNEADTPDNFQSRRPNTSFCFLDIRSPGLGDTAMYLCATSRDPGEGDEQFFGPGTRLTVL.

The chain links TRBV6-5 to TRBJ2-7, with TRBD2 identical over 10 bases. This CDR3 has 15 amino acids. Germline CDR1 is MNHEY and CDR2 is SVGAGI. Losses at the gene ends were 5 bases for V and 2 bases for J; bases not matched to a gene: 6. CDR3 sequence reads: CASSPGTSAAYEQYF. The CDR3 region has the DNA TGTGCCAGCAGTCCCGGGACTAGCGCTGCCTACGAGCAGTACTTC.

The chain recombines TRBV3-1 (or the pseudogene TRBV3-2) with TRBJ2-3; no firm D call. This CDR3 contains 15 residues. With 8 bases removed from V and 3 bases from J, the gap between germline ends came to 18 bases. Germline V gene sequence: CDR1 LGHDT, CDR2 YNNKEL (reference sequence). CDR3 protein: CASAGLGDWTDTQYF. CDR3 nucleotide sequence: TGTGCCAGCGCTGGATTGGGCGATTGGACAGATACGCAGTATTTT.

This sequence joins TRBV7-8 and TRBJ2-1, with TRBD1 as a possible D gene (5 bases). The CDR3 has 14 amino acids. Germline CDR1 reads SGHVS; CDR2 reads FQNEAQ. Between the trimmed V and J ends, which lost 1 base and 4 bases, there was a span of 8 bases. The CDR3, as DNA: TGTGCCAGCAGCTTAGTGCAGGGATACAATGAGCAGTTCTTC. Translated, it gives CASSLVQGYNEQFF. The full variable domain, with the rest looked up from reference TRBV7-8 and TRBJ2-1, is GAGVSQSPRYKVAKRGQDVALRCDPISGHVSLFWYQQALGQGPEFLTYFQNEAQLDKSGLPSDRFFAERPEGSVSTLKIQRTQQEDSAVYLCASSLVQGYNEQFFGPGTRLTVL.

The chain recombines TRBV7-9 with TRBJ2-3; 7 bases agree with TRBD2. The CDR3 has 15 amino acids. Germline CDR1 reads SEHNR; CDR2 reads FQNEAQ (reference sequence). Trimming at V came to 3 bases and at J to 6 bases, leaving 9 bases not matched to a gene. In nucleotides, the CDR3 is TGTGCCAGCAGCTTGCAGACTAGCCCTCGGGATACGCAGTATTTT. Amino acids: CASSLQTSPRDTQYF.

V gene TRBV27 combines with J gene TRBJ2-7; 10 nucleotides align to TRBD2. V lost 5 bases and J lost 4; bases outside the gene matches: 2. In germline, CDR1 is MNHEY, CDR2 SMNVEV (reference sequence). The CDR3 extends over 13 amino acids. CDR3 bases: TGTGCCAGCAGTCTAGCGGGGGAGTACGAGCAGTACTTC. Encoded protein: CASSLAGEYEQYF.

For this clone: At the DNA level, this CDR3 is encoded by other sequences in the same sample as well. The chain employs TRBV9 and TRBJ2-7, with TRBD2 identical over 7 bases. The CDR3 totals 16 residues. Germline V gene lookup returns CDR1 SGDLS and CDR2 YYNGEE. V lost 0 bases to trimming and J lost 2 bases; unmatched junction nucleotides: 8. As DNA, the CDR3 is TGTGCCAGCAGCGTAGCCCTCTCAGCGGGAACCTACGAGCAGTACTTC. Residues: CASSVALSAGTYEQYF.

The rearrangement uses TRBV13 and TRBJ2-1; TRBD2 matches at 7 bases. The CDR3 has 15 residues. V shed 6 bases, J shed 0 bases, and the junction held 5 bases outside the gene matches. Per germline, CDR1 PRHDT and CDR2 FYEKMQ (reference sequence). The DNA for the CDR3 is TGTGCCAGCAGTACGCGGGGGAGCTCCTACAATGAGCAGTTCTTC. Its protein is CASSTRGSSYNEQFF.

This sequence joins TRBV5-6 and TRBJ1-5; D is undetermined. Germline CDR1 SGHDT, CDR2 YYEEEE. Trimming removed 2 bases from V and 0 bases from J, with 12 bases in between. This CDR3 region has 16 residues. Here the CDR3 DNA reads TGTGCCAGCAGCTTCGGGAGTTCACATAGCAATCAGCCCCAGCATTTT. Residues: CASSFGSSHSNQPQHF.

This clone was seen a few times. V usage is TRBV2 and J usage is TRBJ1-5, with D possibly being TRBD1 (5 bases). Trimming took off 2 bases at V and 1 base at J, with 12 bases between the two ends. The length of the CDR3 is 16 residues. In germline, CDR1 is SNHLY, CDR2 FYNNEI. For the CDR3, the DNA is TGTGCCAGCAGTGAATTGGCAGGGATGAGCAATCAGCCCCAGCATTTT. Its protein is CASSELAGMSNQPQHF.

This chain joins TRBV5-1 and TRBJ2-1, with 7 nucleotides matching TRBD2. The V gene end was trimmed by 6 bases and the J gene end by 8 bases; junction bases not matched to a gene: 8. The CDR3 totals 13 residues. The germline V gene encodes CDR1 SGHRS and CDR2 YFSETQ. In DNA form, the CDR3 reads TGCGCCAGCATGGCCCCGGGAGGTTATGAGCAGTTCTTC. Its translation: CASMAPGGYEQFF.

This chain connects TRBV19 to TRBJ2-2; 8 nucleotides line up with TRBD2. V dropped 7 bases and J dropped 3; count of bases not matched to a gene: 7. Germline V CDR1 and CDR2: LNHDA, SQIVND (reference sequence). This CDR3 has 15 amino acids. The CDR3, as DNA: TGTGCCAGTACTACAGCGGGAGTGGACACCGGGGAGCTGTTTTTT. This sequence encodes CASTTAGVDTGELFF.

This chain uses TRBV7-9 with TRBJ1-2; possibly TRBD1 for D (5 bases). CDR3 length: 13 residues. V lost 3 bases, J lost 6 bases, and 11 bases lay in between. Germline CDR1 reads SEHNR; CDR2 reads FQNEAQ (reference sequence). CDR3 nucleotide sequence: TGTGCCAGCAGCTTCCGGGGGGTGGATGGCTACACCTTC. Translated: CASSFRGVDGYTF. Supplemented by reference TRBV7-9 and TRBJ1-2, the full variable domain reads DTGVSQNPRHKITKRGQNVTFRCDPISEHNRLYWYRQTLGQGPEFLTYFQNEAQLEKSRLLSDRFSAERPKGSFSTLEIQRTEQGDSAMYLCASSFRGVDGYTFGSGTRLTVV.

Of note for this clone: Compared with germline, one end of the junction differs, possibly owing to a read error. The CDR3 nucleotides are TGTGCCAGCAGCTTGGAGGGCTTCACGGCAGACACGCAGTATTTT. It codes for CASSLEGFTADTQYF. The V call is TRBV7-8, the J call TRBJ2-3; a weak D match, TRBD2 (6 bases). CDR3 length: 15 amino acids. Germline V CDR1 and CDR2: SGHVS, FQNEAQ.

The V call is TRBV5-8, the J call TRBJ2-1, with TRBD2 as a possible D gene (6 bases). The CDR3 has 17 residues. V dropped 3 bases and J dropped 0 bases, with 16 bases sitting between them. Germline lookup yields CDR1 SGHTS and CDR2 YDEGEE. In DNA, the CDR3 is TGTGCCAGCAGCTGGGGGGACCCTCTGAGCTCCTACAATGAGCAGTTCTTC. Protein sequence: CASSWGDPLSSYNEQFF.

J is TRBJ2-7 and V is TRBV7-2; 7 bases match TRBD2. CDR3 size: 15 residues. V lost 0 bases and J lost 2; bases outside the gene matches: 4. Germline assignment: CDR1 SGHTA and CDR2 FQGNSA. In DNA form, the CDR3 reads TGTGCCAGCAGCTTAGCGCGGGCGGGGGCCTACGAGCAGTACTTC. Protein: CASSLARAGAYEQYF.

The rearrangement uses TRBV2 and TRBJ2-1; 7 bases fit TRBD2. The ends lost 10 bases at V and 7 bases at J; junction bases unmatched: 10. Germline CDR1 reads SNHLY; CDR2 reads FYNNEI. CDR3 size: 13 residues. CDR3 in DNA: TGTGCCACTTCCGGGACTACTAGGAATGAGCAGTTCTTC. It yields the protein CATSGTTRNEQFF.